This T cell receptor (beta chain) emerged from a study of blood T cell repertoires in COVID-19. Study context: Samples taken during acute and convalescent COVID-19 were collected in the United States, Italy and Spain. Sources were T cells, B-cell-depleted T cells, or PBMCs; the material itself was cDNA or gDNA.

Per the original methods: Amplification from reference gene primers served as the basis for estimated nucleated cell counts. TCRdb keeps only in-frame clones here, not all; method: immunoSEQ multiplex PCR. For V, J and clone size, that table is used; D and trimming come from the DNA. Among about 220,000 clones, over 60% were seen once, and the ten largest hold around 7.3%. This clone was counted a single time. Specimen: peripheral blood. This receptor was taken from a woman in her 70s with acute or convalescent COVID-19.

The CDR3 sequence is CASSVYSGNIQYF. CDR3 nucleotide sequence: TGTGCCAGCAGCGTCTACAGTGGAAACATTCAGTACTTC. The V gene is TRBV25-1, the J gene TRBJ2-4; unclear D gene. Trimming took off 6 bases at V and 6 bases at J, with 12 bases between the two ends. The CDR3 loop spans 13 amino acids. CDR1 and CDR2 from the germline V gene are MGHDK and SYGVNS.